The T cell receptor beta chain under discussion was sequenced for a study of shared clonotypes between healthy human individuals. For the study at large: Aged 18 to 49, the donors were a couple of women and a few men.

This clone was seen just once. The CDR3 consists of 17 residues. The trim removed 3 bases at V and 3 bases at J, leaving 4 bases unmatched. The germline V gene encodes CDR1 SGHTA and CDR2 FQGNSA. Unsorted PBMC replicate PCRs drew on 300 ng DNA, representing approximately 30,000 T cell genomes. Using immunoSEQ multiplex PCR, the repertoire was profiled, and TCRdb retains in-frame clones only, with some absent. The sample contains more than 400,000 clones, 81% of which appear only once. The sequencing input was PBMCs. The receptor was derived from a woman aged 40 to 55 in good health. Some clones in this sample may be carry-over from other donors' samples. The chain employs TRBV7-2 and TRBJ2-1; 14 bases are shared with TRBD2. CDR3 DNA sequence: TGTGCCAGCAGCTTGTGGGGGACTAGCGGGAGCTACAATGAGCAGTTCTTC. This encodes CASSLWGTSGSYNEQFF.